These T cell receptor beta chains were read from a single sample in a study of blood T cell repertoires in COVID-19. Some clones are missing from TCRdb's copy, which holds only in-frame ones; the method was immunoSEQ multiplex PCR. This sample yields under 450,000 clones, of which roughly 80% are seen a single time; 5% to 5.5% belongs to the top ten. Input material: PBMCs or T cells enriched from blood (not recorded which). The source is a woman in her forties or fifties who had recovered from COVID-19. The CDR3 runs from the conserved cysteine through the conserved F or W. The order of the fields is clone size, CDR3 length, V gene, D gene, J gene, CDR3 protein, CDR3 DNA. The D gene is left open where the match is weak. Not every row has a clone size; where given, it reads once, few, many or a size class.

clone_size: -; cdr3_length: 14; v_call: TRBV29-1; d_call: -; j_call: TRBJ2-2; cdr3_aa: CSVGGHSNTGELFF; cdr3_nt: TGCAGCGTCGGCGGACACTCGAACACCGGGGAGCTGTTTTTT
clone_size: -; cdr3_length: 12; v_call: TRBV30; d_call: -; j_call: TRBJ1-2; cdr3_aa: CAWSATGYGYTF; cdr3_nt: TGTGCCTGGAGTGCTACAGGGTACGGCTACACCTTC
clone_size: few; cdr3_length: 16; v_call: TRBV4-1; d_call: TRBD2; j_call: TRBJ2-7; cdr3_aa: CASSQDVLAGVYEQYF; cdr3_nt: TGCGCCAGCAGCCAAGATGTGCTGGCGGGAGTATACGAGCAGTACTTC
clone_size: once; cdr3_length: 13; v_call: TRBV12-3/TRBV12-4; d_call: TRBD1; j_call: TRBJ1-2; cdr3_aa: CASSPRDRGGYTF; cdr3_nt: TGTGCCAGCAGTCCCCGGGACAGGGGAGGCTACACCTTC
clone_size: -; cdr3_length: 13; v_call: TRBV30; d_call: TRBD2; j_call: TRBJ2-7; cdr3_aa: CAQSGNEPYEQYF; cdr3_nt: TGTGCTCAAAGCGGGAATGAACCTTACGAGCAGTACTTC
clone_size: -; cdr3_length: 16; v_call: TRBV9; d_call: TRBD1; j_call: TRBJ2-1; cdr3_aa: CASSPRRVQGNNEQFF; cdr3_nt: TGTGCCAGCAGCCCCCGTCGGGTACAGGGGAACAATGAGCAGTTCTTC
clone_size: -; cdr3_length: 15; v_call: TRBV30; d_call: -; j_call: TRBJ1-6; cdr3_aa: CAWSPLRGSGSPLHF; cdr3_nt: TGTGCCTGGAGTCCTCTCAGGGGATCGGGTTCACCCCTCCACTTT
clone_size: -; cdr3_length: 14; v_call: TRBV5-4; d_call: -; j_call: TRBJ1-6; cdr3_aa: CASSFEGVYSPLHF; cdr3_nt: TGTGCCAGCAGCTTCGAAGGGGTATATTCACCCCTCCACTTT
clone_size: once; cdr3_length: 15; v_call: TRBV19; d_call: -; j_call: TRBJ2-7; cdr3_aa: CASSIDRSRAYEQYF; cdr3_nt: TGTGCCAGTAGTATAGACCGGTCCAGGGCCTACGAGCAGTACTTC
clone_size: -; cdr3_length: 17; v_call: TRBV7-2; d_call: TRBD1; j_call: TRBJ1-1; cdr3_aa: CASSSHRGRGGITEAFF; cdr3_nt: TGTGCCAGCAGCTCACACAGGGGGCGCGGGGGCATCACTGAAGCTTTCTTT
clone_size: once; cdr3_length: 16; v_call: TRBV19; d_call: -; j_call: TRBJ1-3; cdr3_aa: CASSTTATTPGNTIYF; cdr3_nt: TGTGCCAGTAGTACGACAGCTACTACCCCTGGAAACACCATATATTTT
clone_size: -; cdr3_length: 15; v_call: TRBV5-6; d_call: TRBD2; j_call: TRBJ2-5; cdr3_aa: CASSLRGGIQETQYF; cdr3_nt: TGTGCCAGCAGCTTGCGCGGGGGAATCCAAGAGACCCAGTACTTC
clone_size: -; cdr3_length: 14; v_call: TRBV30; d_call: -; j_call: TRBJ1-5; cdr3_aa: CAWSVMSGDQPQHF; cdr3_nt: TGTGCCTGGAGTGTAATGTCCGGGGATCAGCCCCAGCATTTT
clone_size: -; cdr3_length: 13; v_call: TRBV29-1; d_call: TRBD1; j_call: TRBJ2-1; cdr3_aa: CSVGTGIFNEQFF; cdr3_nt: TGCAGCGTGGGGACAGGGATATTCAATGAGCAGTTCTTC
clone_size: -; cdr3_length: 17; v_call: TRBV18; d_call: -; j_call: TRBJ2-6; cdr3_aa: CASSHMTSFSGANVLTF; cdr3_nt: TGTGCCAGCTCACACATGACAAGTTTCTCTGGGGCCAACGTCCTGACTTTC
clone_size: -; cdr3_length: 13; v_call: TRBV6-5; d_call: -; j_call: TRBJ1-1; cdr3_aa: CASSRPGNTEAFF; cdr3_nt: TGTGCCAGCAGTCGGCCGGGGAACACTGAAGCTTTCTTT
clone_size: -; cdr3_length: 15; v_call: TRBV3-1/TRBV3-2; d_call: -; j_call: TRBJ1-3; cdr3_aa: CASSQDLGLGDTIYF; cdr3_nt: TGTGCCAGCAGCCAAGATCTTGGACTTGGGGACACCATATATTTT
clone_size: -; cdr3_length: 12; v_call: TRBV2; d_call: -; j_call: TRBJ1-1; cdr3_aa: CARGGRTTEAFF; cdr3_nt: TGTGCCAGAGGGGGACGGACCACTGAAGCTTTCTTT
clone_size: -; cdr3_length: 16; v_call: TRBV18; d_call: TRBD1; j_call: TRBJ1-5; cdr3_aa: CASSPRDRGSGQPQHF; cdr3_nt: TGTGCCAGCTCACCAAGGGACAGGGGCTCGGGACAGCCCCAGCATTTT
clone_size: -; cdr3_length: 16; v_call: TRBV15; d_call: -; j_call: TRBJ1-3; cdr3_aa: CATSNPTGLSGNTIYF; cdr3_nt: TGTGCCACCAGCAACCCGACAGGATTGTCTGGAAACACCATATATTTT
clone_size: few; cdr3_length: 14; v_call: TRBV2; d_call: TRBD1; j_call: TRBJ1-5; cdr3_aa: CASRAATGNQPQHF; cdr3_nt: TGTGCCAGCAGGGCCGCGACAGGGAATCAGCCCCAGCATTTT
clone_size: -; cdr3_length: 14; v_call: TRBV5-8; d_call: -; j_call: TRBJ1-2; cdr3_aa: CASSLGRDFYGYTF; cdr3_nt: TGTGCCAGCAGCCTAGGACGGGACTTCTATGGCTACACCTTC
clone_size: -; cdr3_length: 14; v_call: TRBV30; d_call: TRBD1; j_call: TRBJ1-1; cdr3_aa: CAWTTGGANTEAFF; cdr3_nt: TGTGCCTGGACAACAGGGGGCGCGAACACTGAAGCTTTCTTT
clone_size: -; cdr3_length: 14; v_call: TRBV19; d_call: -; j_call: TRBJ2-1; cdr3_aa: CASSMGGSYNEQFF; cdr3_nt: TGTGCCAGTAGTATGGGGGGCTCCTACAATGAGCAGTTCTTC
clone_size: -; cdr3_length: 16; v_call: TRBV6-5; d_call: TRBD2; j_call: TRBJ2-7; cdr3_aa: CASSSTSGKGPAEQYF; cdr3_nt: TGTGCCAGCAGTTCGACTAGCGGGAAGGGACCCGCCGAGCAGTACTTC
clone_size: -; cdr3_length: 12; v_call: TRBV10-3; d_call: TRBD1; j_call: TRBJ1-1; cdr3_aa: CAVGQGNTEAFF; cdr3_nt: TGTGCCGTCGGACAGGGGAACACTGAAGCTTTCTTT
clone_size: once; cdr3_length: 15; v_call: TRBV6-2/TRBV6-3; d_call: -; j_call: TRBJ1-4; cdr3_aa: CASSYSEREYEKLFF; cdr3_nt: TGTGCCAGCAGTTACTCGGAGAGGGAGTATGAAAAACTGTTTTTT
clone_size: -; cdr3_length: 14; v_call: TRBV2; d_call: TRBD1; j_call: TRBJ2-2; cdr3_aa: CASSWTGVGGELFF; cdr3_nt: TGTGCCAGCAGTTGGACAGGGGTAGGGGGGGAGCTGTTTTTT
clone_size: many; cdr3_length: 14; v_call: TRBV19; d_call: TRBD1; j_call: TRBJ2-2; cdr3_aa: CASSKTGVAGELFF; cdr3_nt: TGTGCCAGTAGTAAAACAGGGGTAGCCGGGGAGCTGTTTTTT
clone_size: -; cdr3_length: 16; v_call: TRBV5-4; d_call: TRBD2; j_call: TRBJ2-1; cdr3_aa: CASSLGRVTSLDEQFF; cdr3_nt: TGTGCCAGCAGCCTGGGGCGTGTGACTAGCTTGGATGAGCAGTTCTTC
clone_size: few; cdr3_length: 15; v_call: TRBV18; d_call: -; j_call: TRBJ2-7; cdr3_aa: CASSPPAGTVYEQYF; cdr3_nt: TGTGCCAGCTCACCCCCCGCGGGCACCGTCTACGAGCAGTACTTC
clone_size: -; cdr3_length: 16; v_call: TRBV11-3; d_call: TRBD1; j_call: TRBJ2-7; cdr3_aa: CASSLVGTGPAYEQYF; cdr3_nt: TGTGCCAGCAGCTTAGTGGGGACAGGGCCTGCCTACGAGCAGTACTTC
clone_size: -; cdr3_length: 19; v_call: TRBV4-2; d_call: TRBD1; j_call: TRBJ1-1; cdr3_aa: CASSQDSAGTGRMNTEAFF; cdr3_nt: TGTGCCAGCAGCCAAGATTCTGCCGGGACAGGGCGCATGAACACTGAAGCTTTCTTT
clone_size: -; cdr3_length: 13; v_call: TRBV4-3; d_call: -; j_call: TRBJ1-5; cdr3_aa: CASSQDSGEPQHF; cdr3_nt: TGCGCCAGCAGCCAAGATTCAGGGGAGCCCCAGCATTTT
clone_size: -; cdr3_length: 12; v_call: TRBV19; d_call: TRBD1; j_call: TRBJ1-2; cdr3_aa: CASRGTDYGYTF; cdr3_nt: TGTGCCAGTAGGGGGACAGACTATGGCTACACCTTC
clone_size: few; cdr3_length: 13; v_call: TRBV7-2; d_call: -; j_call: TRBJ1-6; cdr3_aa: CASSLQGNSPLHF; cdr3_nt: TGTGCCAGCAGCTTGCAGGGTAATTCACCCCTCCACTTT
clone_size: -; cdr3_length: 13; v_call: TRBV6-2/TRBV6-3; d_call: -; j_call: TRBJ1-5; cdr3_aa: CASSYGGIQPQHF; cdr3_nt: TGTGCCAGCAGTTACGGAGGGATCCAGCCCCAGCATTTT
clone_size: few; cdr3_length: 12; v_call: TRBV29-1; d_call: -; j_call: TRBJ1-1; cdr3_aa: CSVTENLQAAFF; cdr3_nt: TGCAGCGTGACAGAAAACCTGCAAGCGGCTTTCTTT
clone_size: -; cdr3_length: 13; v_call: TRBV9; d_call: -; j_call: TRBJ2-5; cdr3_aa: CASSVGRGETQYF; cdr3_nt: TGTGCCAGCAGCGTAGGAAGGGGAGAGACCCAGTACTTC
clone_size: -; cdr3_length: 13; v_call: TRBV20-1; d_call: -; j_call: TRBJ1-6; cdr3_aa: CSASERQASPLHF; cdr3_nt: TGCAGTGCTAGTGAACGACAGGCATCACCCCTCCACTTT
clone_size: -; cdr3_length: 16; v_call: TRBV2; d_call: -; j_call: TRBJ2-7; cdr3_aa: CASSDPGTQAPYEQYF; cdr3_nt: TGTGCCAGCAGCGACCCCGGGACTCAAGCCCCTTACGAGCAGTACTTC
clone_size: -; cdr3_length: 17; v_call: TRBV21-1; d_call: -; j_call: TRBJ1-2; cdr3_aa: CASSTRGQGGPSFGYTF; cdr3_nt: TGTGCCAGCAGCACCAGGGGACAGGGTGGCCCCTCTTTTGGCTACACCTTC
clone_size: -; cdr3_length: 14; v_call: TRBV7-8; d_call: -; j_call: TRBJ1-6; cdr3_aa: CASSSLWGGSPLHF; cdr3_nt: TGTGCCAGCAGCTCGCTGTGGGGGGGTTCACCCCTCCACTTT
clone_size: -; cdr3_length: 11; v_call: TRBV25-1; d_call: -; j_call: TRBJ2-1; cdr3_aa: CASSGHREQFF; cdr3_nt: TGTGCCAGCAGTGGGCACAGGGAGCAGTTCTTC
clone_size: -; cdr3_length: 16; v_call: TRBV2; d_call: -; j_call: TRBJ1-5; cdr3_aa: CASSERETDFNQPQHF; cdr3_nt: TGTGCCAGCAGTGAACGGGAGACGGACTTCAATCAGCCCCAGCATTTT
clone_size: -; cdr3_length: 13; v_call: TRBV19; d_call: -; j_call: TRBJ1-6; cdr3_aa: CASTSGYNSPLHF; cdr3_nt: -
clone_size: -; cdr3_length: 16; v_call: TRBV18; d_call: -; j_call: TRBJ1-5; cdr3_aa: CASSPVAGLGSKPQHF; cdr3_nt: TGTGCCAGCTCACCGGTCGCAGGCCTGGGTAGTAAGCCCCAGCATTTT
clone_size: -; cdr3_length: 13; v_call: TRBV5-4; d_call: -; j_call: TRBJ1-1; cdr3_aa: CASSDRGRTEAFF; cdr3_nt: TGTGCCAGCAGCGATAGGGGTAGAACTGAAGCTTTCTTT